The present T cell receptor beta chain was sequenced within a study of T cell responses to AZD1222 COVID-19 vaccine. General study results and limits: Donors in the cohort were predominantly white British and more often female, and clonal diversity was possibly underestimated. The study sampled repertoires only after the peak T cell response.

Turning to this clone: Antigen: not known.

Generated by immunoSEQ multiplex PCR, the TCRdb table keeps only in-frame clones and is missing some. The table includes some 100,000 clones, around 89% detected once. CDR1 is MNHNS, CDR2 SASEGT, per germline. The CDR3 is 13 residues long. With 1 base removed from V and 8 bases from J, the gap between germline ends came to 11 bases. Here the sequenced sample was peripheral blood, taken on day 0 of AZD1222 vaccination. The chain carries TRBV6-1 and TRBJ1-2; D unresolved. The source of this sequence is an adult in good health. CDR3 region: CASSEDGFGGYTF. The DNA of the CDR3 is TGTGCCAGCAGTGAAGACGGCTTTGGGGGCTACACCTTC.